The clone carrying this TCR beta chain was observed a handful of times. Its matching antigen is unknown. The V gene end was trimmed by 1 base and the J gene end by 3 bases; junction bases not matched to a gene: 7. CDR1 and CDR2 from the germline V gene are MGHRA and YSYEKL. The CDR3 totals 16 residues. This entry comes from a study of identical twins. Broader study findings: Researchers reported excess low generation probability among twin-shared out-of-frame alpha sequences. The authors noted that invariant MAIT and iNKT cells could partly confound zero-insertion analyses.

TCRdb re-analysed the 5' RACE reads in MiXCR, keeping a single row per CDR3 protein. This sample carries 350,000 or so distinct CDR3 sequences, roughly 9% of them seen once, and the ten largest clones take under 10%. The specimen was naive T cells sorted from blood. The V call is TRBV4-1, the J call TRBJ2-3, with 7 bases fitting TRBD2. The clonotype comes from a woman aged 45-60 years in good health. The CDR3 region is CASSQGLRGGTDTQYF. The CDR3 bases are TGCGCCAGCAGCCAAGGGTTAAGGGGAGGGACAGATACGCAGTATTTT.